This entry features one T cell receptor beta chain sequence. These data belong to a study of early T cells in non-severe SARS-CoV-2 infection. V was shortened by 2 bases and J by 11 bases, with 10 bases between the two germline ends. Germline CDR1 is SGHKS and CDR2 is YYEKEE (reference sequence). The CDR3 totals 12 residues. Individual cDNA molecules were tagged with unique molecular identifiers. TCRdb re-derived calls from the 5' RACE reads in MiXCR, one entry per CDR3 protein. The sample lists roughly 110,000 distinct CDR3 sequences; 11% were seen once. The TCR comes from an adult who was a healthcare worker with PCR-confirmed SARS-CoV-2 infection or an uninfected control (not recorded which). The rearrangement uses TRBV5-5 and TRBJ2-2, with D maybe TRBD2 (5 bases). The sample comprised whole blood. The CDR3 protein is CASSFRGNELFF. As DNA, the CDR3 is TGTGCCAGCAGCTTTCGGGGAAATGAGCTGTTTTTT.